Presented here are 22 T cell receptor beta chains from one specimen sequenced in a study of cytomegalovirus exposure and HLA in healthy donors. Sequencing was performed with immunoSEQ multiplex PCR; in TCRdb, only in-frame clones are kept and a portion is missing. The table records 65,000 to 85,000 clones, 85% to 95% of them present only once. Sequencing input: PBMCs. These receptors all come from a woman aged 18-35 years in good health and CMV-seronegative.

The rearrangement uses TRBV6-1 and TRBJ1-3; D is undetermined. CDR1 MNHNS and CDR2 SASEGT come from the germline V gene. The CDR3 runs to 14 residues. With 6 bases removed from V and 4 bases from J, the gap between germline ends came to 13 bases. CDR3 sequence: CASRTEASGNTIYF. The CDR3 region has the DNA TGTGCCAGCAGGACGGAGGCAAGCGGAAACACCATATATTTT.

This rearrangement joins TRBV6-6 to TRBJ1-1, with 7 bases that match TRBD1. The CDR3 runs to 15 residues. Germline CDR1 reads MNHNY; CDR2 reads SVGAGI (reference sequence). The V gene end was trimmed by 3 bases and the J gene end by 8 bases; junction bases not matched to a gene: 12. CDR3 in DNA: TGTGCCAGCAGTTATGGGGCTCGGACAGGAGGGGAAGCTTTCTTT. It translates to CASSYGARTGGEAFF.

This chain connects TRBV2 to TRBJ2-5; the D is unclear. V lost 4 bases and J lost 5, with 8 bases in between. Looked up from germline, CDR1 is SNHLY and CDR2 is FYNNEI. CDR3 length equals 12 residues. The CDR3: CASSVLEETQYF. The CDR3 nucleotides read TGTGCCAGCAGTGTTTTGGAGGAGACCCAGTACTTC.

The J gene is TRBJ2-2, the V gene TRBV4-3; TRBD1 is a possible D gene (5 bases). V lost 10 bases and J 0 bases, leaving 12 bases between the germline ends. Germline-derived CDR1 and CDR2 are LGHNA and YSLEER. The CDR3 runs 14 residues. CDR3 loop: CATGRAANTGELFF. CDR3 nucleotides: TGCGCCACCGGCAGGGCTGCGAACACCGGGGAGCTGTTTTTT.

The chain uses TRBV9 and TRBJ2-2; no reliable D call. Germline V gene data show CDR1 as SGDLS and CDR2 as YYNGEE. Between the trimmed V and J ends, which lost 0 bases and 7 bases, there was a span of 13 bases. CDR3 length equals 15 residues. The CDR3 sequence: CASSVDLLSSGELFF. CDR3 nucleotides: TGTGCCAGCAGCGTAGACCTACTTTCGAGCGGGGAGCTGTTTTTT.

CDR3 sequence (DNA): TGTGCCAGCAGCGCCAAAGACAGGACCTACGAGCAGTACTTC. Amino acids: CASSAKDRTYEQYF. The chain links TRBV9 to TRBJ2-7, with a tentative D call TRBD1 (6 bases). V was shortened by 3 bases and J by 2 bases, with 12 bases between the two germline ends. The CDR3 length is 14 residues. Germline CDR1 and CDR2: SGDLS and YYNGEE. Complete variable domain (other parts from reference TRBV9 and TRBJ2-7): DSGVTQTPKHLITATGQRVTLRCSPRSGDLSVYWYQQSLDQGLQFLIQYYNGEERAKGNILERFSAQQFPDLHSELNLSSLELGDSALYFCASSAKDRTYEQYFGPGTRLTVT.

V gene TRBV15 combines with J gene TRBJ2-3; D may be TRBD1 (6 bases). Germline loops: CDR1 LNHNV, CDR2 YYDKDF (reference sequence). This CDR3 has 12 residues. Between the trimmed V and J ends, which lost 1 base and 11 bases, there was a span of 10 bases. CDR3 nucleotides: TGTGCCACCAGCAGAGCCCAGGGGAAGCAGTATTTT. Translating it yields CATSRAQGKQYF. Combining the CDR3 with reference TRBV15 and TRBJ2-3 gives the whole variable domain DAMVIQNPRYQVTQFGKPVTLSCSQTLNHNVMYWYQQKSSQAPKLLFHYYDKDFNNEADTPDNFQSRRPNTSFCFLDIRSPGLGDTAMYLCATSRAQGKQYFGPGTRLTVL.

V usage is TRBV10-2 and J usage is TRBJ1-2; D is uncertain. The germline V gene has CDR1 WSHSY and CDR2 SAAADI. The germline V and J ends were trimmed by 3 bases and 4 bases, with 12 bases remaining between them. The CDR3 sequence is 14 residues long. Written as DNA, the CDR3 is TGCGCCAGCAGTGAAACAGCCCCCGGCTATGGCTACACCTTC. Protein: CASSETAPGYGYTF.

The chain combines TRBV29-1 with TRBJ1-3; D call uncertain. Germline-derived CDR1 and CDR2 are SQVTM and ANQGSEA. Trimming stripped 3 bases from V and 3 bases from J, with 9 bases between. This CDR3 is 13 amino acids long. CDR3 region: CSVDPGVGNTIYF. In nucleotides, the CDR3 is TGCAGCGTTGACCCCGGGGTTGGAAACACCATATATTTT.

The chain is built from TRBV19 and TRBJ2-1; maybe TRBD2 (5 bases). V dropped 6 bases and J dropped 5 bases, with 20 bases sitting between them. Germline CDR1 reads LNHDA; CDR2 reads SQIVND (reference sequence). The CDR3 has 16 amino acids. The CDR3 region is CASSPLAAETNNEQFF. Here the CDR3 DNA reads TGTGCCAGTAGCCCCCTGGCGGCCGAGACTAACAATGAGCAGTTCTTC.

The chain joins TRBV28 to TRBJ2-5; the match to TRBD2 covers 7 bases. This CDR3 comprises 18 residues. CDR1 and CDR2 (germline): MDHEN, SYDVKM. Unmatched junction bases numbered 16, after V lost 5 bases and J lost 1 base. This CDR3 reads CASSPSLLAPRTQETQYF. As DNA, the CDR3 is TGTGCCAGCAGTCCCTCCCTACTAGCGCCTAGAACCCAAGAGACCCAGTACTTC.

J is TRBJ1-1 and V is TRBV2; D gene unclear. CDR1 is SNHLY, CDR2 FYNNEI, per germline. V was shortened by 0 bases and J by 4 bases, with 9 bases between the two germline ends. The CDR3 sequence is 14 residues long. DNA of the CDR3: TGTGCCAGCAGTGAAGCGCTACAGACCACTGAAGCTTTCTTT. This gives the protein CASSEALQTTEAFF.

V gene TRBV18 combines with J gene TRBJ1-4, with 9 bases matching TRBD1. The CDR3 consists of 14 residues. Germline loops: CDR1 KGHSH, CDR2 LQKENI. The V gene end was trimmed by 3 bases and the J gene end by 6 bases; junction bases not matched to a gene: 2. DNA of the CDR3: TGTGCCAGCTCACCCCGGGACAGGGATGAAAAACTGTTTTTT. Protein: CASSPRDRDEKLFF.

V usage is TRBV7-9 and J usage is TRBJ2-3; D is unclear. The CDR3 has 14 residues. Germline CDR1 is SEHNR and CDR2 is FQNEAQ (reference sequence). Trimming pared 0 bases from V and 4 bases from J, leaving 8 bases between. The chain's CDR3 is CASSLAESADTQYF. The CDR3 DNA reads TGTGCCAGCAGCTTAGCGGAGAGCGCAGATACGCAGTATTTT.

The V and J genes are TRBV7-9 and TRBJ1-1; 10 nucleotides line up with TRBD1. CDR1 is SEHNR, CDR2 FQNEAQ, per germline (reference sequence). The CDR3 consists of 15 residues. After removal of 3 bases from V and 5 bases from J, the junction contained 6 bases not matched to a gene. The CDR3 here is CASSLTGGQGTEAFF. In DNA, the CDR3 is TGTGCCAGCAGCTTGACAGGGGGCCAAGGGACTGAAGCTTTCTTT. Variable domain in full (rest from reference TRBV7-9 and TRBJ1-1): DTGVSQNPRHKITKRGQNVTFRCDPISEHNRLYWYRQTLGQGPEFLTYFQNEAQLEKSRLLSDRFSAERPKGSFSTLEIQRTEQGDSAMYLCASSLTGGQGTEAFFGQGTRLTVV.

The V call is TRBV2, the J call TRBJ1-1; no clear D. Germline CDR1 SNHLY, CDR2 FYNNEI. Trimming shortened V by 0 bases and J by 10 bases, and 9 bases separated the two germline ends. The CDR3 extends over 12 amino acids. The CDR3 nucleotides are TGTGCCAGCAGTGAAGCGTCCGTCGTAGCTTTCTTT. It translates to CASSEASVVAFF. The full variable domain, its missing parts supplied by reference TRBV2 and TRBJ1-1, is EPEVTQTPSHQVTQMGQEVILRCVPISNHLYFYWYRQILGQKVEFLVSFYNNEISEKSEIFDDQFSVERPDGSNFTLKIRSTKLEDSAMYFCASSEASVVAFFGQGTRLTVV.

This rearrangement joins TRBV7-9 to TRBJ1-2, with TRBD1 identical over 10 bases. The germline V gene encodes CDR1 SEHNR and CDR2 FQNEAQ (reference sequence). The CDR3 is made up of 19 amino acids. Unmatched junction bases numbered 22, after V lost 5 bases and J lost 7 bases. For the CDR3, the DNA is TGTGCCAGCAGCCTAGAGGCTGCGAGACAGGGGGCATACTGGGGTGGCTACACCTTC. This gives the protein CASSLEAARQGAYWGGYTF.

The chain employs TRBV11-2 and TRBJ2-5, with no clear D. This CDR3 is built from 13 residues. Germline CDR1 SGHAT, CDR2 FQNNGV. Trimming removed 4 bases at V and 3 bases at J, with 9 bases between. CDR3 DNA: TGTGCCAGCAGCTCGGGTCTTAAAGAGACCCAGTACTTC. It is translated as CASSSGLKETQYF.

This chain joins TRBV5-1 and TRBJ2-7, with 8 bases aligning to TRBD1. CDR1 is SGHRS and CDR2 is YFSETQ in the germline V gene. V gave up 5 bases and J gave up 5 bases; unmatched junction bases: 9. The CDR3 has 14 residues. The CDR3 DNA follows: TGCGCCAGCAGATTACAGGGGGGCCCAGACGAGCAGTACTTC. The encoded protein is CASRLQGGPDEQYF. Together with reference TRBV5-1 and TRBJ2-7, the CDR3 gives the full variable domain: KAGVTQTPRYLIKTRGQQVTLSCSPISGHRSVSWYQQTPGQGLQFLFEYFSETQRNKGNFPGRFSGRQFSNSRSEMNVSTLELGDSALYLCASRLQGGPDEQYFGPGTRLTVT.

The chain carries TRBV27 and TRBJ2-1, with TRBD2 identical over 9 bases. The germline V gene has CDR1 MNHEY and CDR2 SMNVEV (reference sequence). The CDR3 is 16 residues long. The J segment lost 0 bases and the V segment lost 4 bases, leaving 4 bases of the junction unmatched. CDR3 in DNA: TGTGCCAGCAGTTCCTCACTAGCGGGCTCCTACAATGAGCAGTTCTTC. Translation gives CASSSSLAGSYNEQFF.

The DNA for the CDR3 is TGTGCCAGCAGTCGATCGGGGGAGGACGAGCAGTACTTC. It is translated as CASSRSGEDEQYF. The chain has TRBV28 and TRBJ2-7; D possibly corresponds to TRBD2 (6 bases). CDR1 is MDHEN and CDR2 is SYDVKM in the germline V gene. The V and J ends lost 5 bases and 5 bases respectively, with 13 bases between them. The CDR3 has 13 amino acids.

The genes are TRBV11-2 and TRBJ2-1; TRBD1 agrees at 7 bases. The CDR3 has 13 amino acids. CDR1 and CDR2 from the germline V gene are SGHAT and FQNNGV. V shed 7 bases and J 8 bases; nucleotides not matched to a gene: 8. CDR3 in amino acids: CASTMTGKDEQFF. CDR3 nucleotides: TGTGCCAGCACCATGACAGGGAAGGATGAGCAGTTCTTC.